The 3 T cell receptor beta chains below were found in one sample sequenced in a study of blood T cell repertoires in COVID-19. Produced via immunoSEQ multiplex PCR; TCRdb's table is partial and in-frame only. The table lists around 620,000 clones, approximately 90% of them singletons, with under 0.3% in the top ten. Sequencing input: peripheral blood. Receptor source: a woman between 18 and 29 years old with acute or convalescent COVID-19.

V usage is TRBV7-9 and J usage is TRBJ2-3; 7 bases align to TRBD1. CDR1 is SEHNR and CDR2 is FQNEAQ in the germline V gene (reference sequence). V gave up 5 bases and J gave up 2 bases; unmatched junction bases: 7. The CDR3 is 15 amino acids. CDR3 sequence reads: CASSAPGQYTDTQYF. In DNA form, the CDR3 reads TGTGCCAGCAGCGCCCCGGGACAGTACACAGATACGCAGTATTTT.

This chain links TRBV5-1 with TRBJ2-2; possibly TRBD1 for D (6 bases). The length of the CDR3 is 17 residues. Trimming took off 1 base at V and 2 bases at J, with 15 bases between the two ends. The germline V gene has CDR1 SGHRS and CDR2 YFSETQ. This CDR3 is CASSLQGSVGNTGELFF. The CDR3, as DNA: TGCGCCAGCAGCTTGCAGGGGTCGGTGGGAAACACCGGGGAGCTGTTTTTT.

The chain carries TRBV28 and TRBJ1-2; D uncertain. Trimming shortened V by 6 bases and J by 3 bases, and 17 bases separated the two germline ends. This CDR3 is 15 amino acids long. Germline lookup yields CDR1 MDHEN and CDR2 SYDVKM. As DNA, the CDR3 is TGTGCCAGCAGCACACCAAAGGAGGGCTACTATGGCTACACCTTC. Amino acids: CASSTPKEGYYGYTF.